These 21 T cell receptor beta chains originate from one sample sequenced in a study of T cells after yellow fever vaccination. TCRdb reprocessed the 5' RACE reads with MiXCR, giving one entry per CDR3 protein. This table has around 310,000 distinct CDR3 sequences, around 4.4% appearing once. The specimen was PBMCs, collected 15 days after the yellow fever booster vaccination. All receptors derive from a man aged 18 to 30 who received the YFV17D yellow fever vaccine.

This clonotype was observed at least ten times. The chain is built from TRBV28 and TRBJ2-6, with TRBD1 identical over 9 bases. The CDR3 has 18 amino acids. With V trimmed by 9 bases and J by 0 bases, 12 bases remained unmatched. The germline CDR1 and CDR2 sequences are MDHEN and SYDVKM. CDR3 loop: CASSGTGKFSSGANVLTF. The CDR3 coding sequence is TGTGCCAGTTCCGGGACAGGGAAATTTTCCTCTGGGGCCAACGTCCTGACTTTC.

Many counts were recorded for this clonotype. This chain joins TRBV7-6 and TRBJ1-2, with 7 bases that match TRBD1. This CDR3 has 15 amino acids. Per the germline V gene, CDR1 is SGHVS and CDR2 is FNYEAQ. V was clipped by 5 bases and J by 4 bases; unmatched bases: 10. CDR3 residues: CASSTRTGPGYGYTF. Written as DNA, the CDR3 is TGTGCCAGCAGCACCCGGACAGGCCCCGGCTATGGCTACACCTTC. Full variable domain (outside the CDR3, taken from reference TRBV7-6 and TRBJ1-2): GAGVSQSPRYKVTKRGQDVALRCDPISGHVSLYWYRQALGQGPEFLTYFNYEAQQDKSGLPNDRFSAERPEGSISTLTIQRTEQRDSAMYRCASSTRTGPGYGYTFGSGTRLTVV.

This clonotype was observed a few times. CDR3 DNA: TGTGCCAGCAGTTCTCAGGGGGCTTCTGGAAACACCATATATTTT. It yields the protein CASSSQGASGNTIYF. The chain uses TRBV27 and TRBJ1-3, with 8 bases lining up with TRBD1. The CDR3 has 15 amino acids. The V gene end was trimmed by 4 bases and the J gene end by 1 base; junction bases not matched to a gene: 3. CDR1 and CDR2 (germline): MNHEY, SMNVEV (reference sequence).

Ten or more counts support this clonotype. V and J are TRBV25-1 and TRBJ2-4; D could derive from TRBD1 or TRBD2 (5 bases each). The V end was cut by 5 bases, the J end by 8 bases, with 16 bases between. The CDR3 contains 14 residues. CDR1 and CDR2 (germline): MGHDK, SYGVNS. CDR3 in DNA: TGTGCCAGCAGTAGGGACCTCCGGCGGCACATTCAGTACTTC. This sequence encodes CASSRDLRRHIQYF.

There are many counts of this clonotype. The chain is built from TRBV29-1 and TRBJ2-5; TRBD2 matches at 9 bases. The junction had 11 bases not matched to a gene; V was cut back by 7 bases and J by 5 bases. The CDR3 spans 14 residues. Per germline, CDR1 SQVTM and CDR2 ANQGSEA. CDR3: CSAEGGGAWETQYF. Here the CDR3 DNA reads TGCAGCGCAGAAGGCGGGGGGGCATGGGAGACCCAGTACTTC.

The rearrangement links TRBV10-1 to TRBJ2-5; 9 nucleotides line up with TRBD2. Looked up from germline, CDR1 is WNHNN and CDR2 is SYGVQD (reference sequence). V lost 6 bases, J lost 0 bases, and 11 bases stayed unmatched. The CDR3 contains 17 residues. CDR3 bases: TGCGCCAGCAGCGACCATGCTAGCGGGGAGTACCAAGAGACCCAGTACTTC. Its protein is CASSDHASGEYQETQYF.

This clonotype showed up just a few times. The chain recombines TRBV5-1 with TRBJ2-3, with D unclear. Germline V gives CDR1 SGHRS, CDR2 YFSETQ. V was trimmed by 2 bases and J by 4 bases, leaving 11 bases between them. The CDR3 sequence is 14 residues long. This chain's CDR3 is CASSFGQRSDTQYF. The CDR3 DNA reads TGCGCCAGCAGCTTTGGTCAACGCTCAGATACGCAGTATTTT.

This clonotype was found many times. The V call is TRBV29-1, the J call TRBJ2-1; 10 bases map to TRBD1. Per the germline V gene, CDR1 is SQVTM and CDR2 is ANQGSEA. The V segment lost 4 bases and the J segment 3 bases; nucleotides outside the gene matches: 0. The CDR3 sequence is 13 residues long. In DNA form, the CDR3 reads TGCAGCGTTGGGACAGGGGGCTACAATGAGCAGTTCTTC. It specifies CSVGTGGYNEQFF.

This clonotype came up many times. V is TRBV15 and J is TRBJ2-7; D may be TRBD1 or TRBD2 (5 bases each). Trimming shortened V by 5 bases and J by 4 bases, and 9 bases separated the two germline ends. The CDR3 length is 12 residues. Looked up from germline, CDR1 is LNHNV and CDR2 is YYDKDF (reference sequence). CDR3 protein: CATSRDRYEQYF. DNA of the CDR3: TGTGCCACCAGCCGGGACCGATACGAGCAGTACTTC.

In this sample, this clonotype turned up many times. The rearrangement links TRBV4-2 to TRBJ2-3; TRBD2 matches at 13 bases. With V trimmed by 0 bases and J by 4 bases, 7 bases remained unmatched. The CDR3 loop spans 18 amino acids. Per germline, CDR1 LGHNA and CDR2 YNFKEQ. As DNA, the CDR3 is TGTGCCAGCAGCCAAGAGTCTTGGACTAGCGGGGGCCCAGATACGCAGTATTTT. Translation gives CASSQESWTSGGPDTQYF.

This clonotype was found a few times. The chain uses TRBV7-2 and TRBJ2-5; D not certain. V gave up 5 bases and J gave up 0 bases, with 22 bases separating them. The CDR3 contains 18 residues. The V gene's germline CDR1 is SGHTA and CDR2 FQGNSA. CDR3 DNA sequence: TGTGCCAGCAGCGAACCTCAGGTCGAGGCACTGTACCAAGAGACCCAGTACTTC. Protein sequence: CASSEPQVEALYQETQYF.

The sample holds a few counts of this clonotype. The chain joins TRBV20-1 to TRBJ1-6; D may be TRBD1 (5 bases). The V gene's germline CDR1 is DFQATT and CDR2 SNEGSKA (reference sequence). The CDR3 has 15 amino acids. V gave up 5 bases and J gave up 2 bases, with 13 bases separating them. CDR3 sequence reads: CSAPLPGPYNSPLHF. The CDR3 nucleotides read TGCAGTGCTCCCCTGCCGGGGCCCTATAATTCACCCCTCCACTTT.

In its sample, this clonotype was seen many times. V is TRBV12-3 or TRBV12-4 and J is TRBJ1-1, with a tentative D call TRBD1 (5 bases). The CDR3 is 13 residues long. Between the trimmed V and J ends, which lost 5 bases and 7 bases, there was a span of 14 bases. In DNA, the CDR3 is TGTGCCAGCAGTATGAGTGGGACCGTTGAAGCTTTCTTT. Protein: CASSMSGTVEAFF.

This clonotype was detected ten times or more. Written as DNA, the CDR3 is TGTGCCAGCAGTTTAGCGGACAGGGGTCATCACAAACTGTTTTTT. The encoded protein is CASSLADRGHHKLFF. V is TRBV12-3 or TRBV12-4 and J is TRBJ1-4; 9 nucleotides line up with TRBD1. Trimming at V came to 0 bases and at J to 11 bases, leaving 7 bases not matched to a gene. This CDR3 is built from 15 residues.

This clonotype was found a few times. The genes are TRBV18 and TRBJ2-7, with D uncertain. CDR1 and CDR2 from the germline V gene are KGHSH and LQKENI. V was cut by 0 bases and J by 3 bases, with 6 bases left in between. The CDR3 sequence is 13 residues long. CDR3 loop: CASSPPGYYEQYF. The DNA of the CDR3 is TGTGCCAGCTCACCACCGGGGTACTACGAGCAGTACTTC.

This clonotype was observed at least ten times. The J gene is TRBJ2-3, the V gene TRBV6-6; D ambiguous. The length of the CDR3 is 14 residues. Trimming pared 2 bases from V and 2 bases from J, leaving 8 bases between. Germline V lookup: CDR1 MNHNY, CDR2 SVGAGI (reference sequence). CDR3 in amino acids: CASSYAADTDTQYF. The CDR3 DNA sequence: TGTGCCAGCAGTTACGCCGCAGACACAGATACGCAGTATTTT.

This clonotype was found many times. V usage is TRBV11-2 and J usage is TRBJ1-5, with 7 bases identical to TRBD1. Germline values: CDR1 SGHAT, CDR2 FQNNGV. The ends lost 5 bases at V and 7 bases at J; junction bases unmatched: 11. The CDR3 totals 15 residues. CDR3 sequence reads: CASSRAQGERQPQHF. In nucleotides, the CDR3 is TGTGCCAGCAGCAGAGCTCAGGGGGAACGACAGCCCCAGCATTTT.

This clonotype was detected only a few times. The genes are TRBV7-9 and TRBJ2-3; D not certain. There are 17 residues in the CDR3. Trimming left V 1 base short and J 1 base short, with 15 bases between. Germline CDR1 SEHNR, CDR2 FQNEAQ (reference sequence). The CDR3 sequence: CASSLGFQAGGTDTQYF. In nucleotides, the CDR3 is TGTGCCAGCAGCTTAGGTTTTCAGGCTGGTGGCACAGATACGCAGTATTTT.

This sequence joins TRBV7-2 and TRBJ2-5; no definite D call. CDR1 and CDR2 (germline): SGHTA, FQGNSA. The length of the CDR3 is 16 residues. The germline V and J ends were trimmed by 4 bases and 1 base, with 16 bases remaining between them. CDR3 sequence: CASSYSSYRVQETQYF. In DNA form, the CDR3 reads TGTGCCAGCAGCTACTCCTCATATCGGGTCCAAGAGACCCAGTACTTC.

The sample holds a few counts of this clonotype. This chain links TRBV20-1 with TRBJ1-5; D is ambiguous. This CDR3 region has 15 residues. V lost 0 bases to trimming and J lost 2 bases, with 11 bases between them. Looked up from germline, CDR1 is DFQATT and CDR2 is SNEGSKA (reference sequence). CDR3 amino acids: CSARDPIWGNQPQHF. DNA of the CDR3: TGCAGTGCTAGAGACCCGATTTGGGGCAATCAGCCCCAGCATTTT.

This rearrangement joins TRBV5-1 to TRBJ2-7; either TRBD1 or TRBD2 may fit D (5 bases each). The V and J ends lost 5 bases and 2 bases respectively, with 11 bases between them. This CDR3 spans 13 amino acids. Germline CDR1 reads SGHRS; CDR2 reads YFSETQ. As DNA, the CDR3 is TGCGCCAGCAGGCAGGGAGTAGCCTACGAGCAGTACTTC. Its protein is CASRQGVAYEQYF.